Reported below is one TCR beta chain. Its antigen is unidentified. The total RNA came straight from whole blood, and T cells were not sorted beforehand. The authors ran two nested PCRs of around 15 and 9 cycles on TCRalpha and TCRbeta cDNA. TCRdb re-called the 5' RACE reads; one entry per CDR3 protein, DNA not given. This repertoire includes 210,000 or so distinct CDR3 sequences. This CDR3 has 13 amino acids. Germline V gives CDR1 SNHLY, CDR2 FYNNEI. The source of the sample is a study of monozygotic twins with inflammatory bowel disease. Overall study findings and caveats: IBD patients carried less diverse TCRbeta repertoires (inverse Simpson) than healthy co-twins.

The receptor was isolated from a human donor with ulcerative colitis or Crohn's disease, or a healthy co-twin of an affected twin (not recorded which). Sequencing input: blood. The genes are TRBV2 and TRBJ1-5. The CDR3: CASGGEMFQPQHF.